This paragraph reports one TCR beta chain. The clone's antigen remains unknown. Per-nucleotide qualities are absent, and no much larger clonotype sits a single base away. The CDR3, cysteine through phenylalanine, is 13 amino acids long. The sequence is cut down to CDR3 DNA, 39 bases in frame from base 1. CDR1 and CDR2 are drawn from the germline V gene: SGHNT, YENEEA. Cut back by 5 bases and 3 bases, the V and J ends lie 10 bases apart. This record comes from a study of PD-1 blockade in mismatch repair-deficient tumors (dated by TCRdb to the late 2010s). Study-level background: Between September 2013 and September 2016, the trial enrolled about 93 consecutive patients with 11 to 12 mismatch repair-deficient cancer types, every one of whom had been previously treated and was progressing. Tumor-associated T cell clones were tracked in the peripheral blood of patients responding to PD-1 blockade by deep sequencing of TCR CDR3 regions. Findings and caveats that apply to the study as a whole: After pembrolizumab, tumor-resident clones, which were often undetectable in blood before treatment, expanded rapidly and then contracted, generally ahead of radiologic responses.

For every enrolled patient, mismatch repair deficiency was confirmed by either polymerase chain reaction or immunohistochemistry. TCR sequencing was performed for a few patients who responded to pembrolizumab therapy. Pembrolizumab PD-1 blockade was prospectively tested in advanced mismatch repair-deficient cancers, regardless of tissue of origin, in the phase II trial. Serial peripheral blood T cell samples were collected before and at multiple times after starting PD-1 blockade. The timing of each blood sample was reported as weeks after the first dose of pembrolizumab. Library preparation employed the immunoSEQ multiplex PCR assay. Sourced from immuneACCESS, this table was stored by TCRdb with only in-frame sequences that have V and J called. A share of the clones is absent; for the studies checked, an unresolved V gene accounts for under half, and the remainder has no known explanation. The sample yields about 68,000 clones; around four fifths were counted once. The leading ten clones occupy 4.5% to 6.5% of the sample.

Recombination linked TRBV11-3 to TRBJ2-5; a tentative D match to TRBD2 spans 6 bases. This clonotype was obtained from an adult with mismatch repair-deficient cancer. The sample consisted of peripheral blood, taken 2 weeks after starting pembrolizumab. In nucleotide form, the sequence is TGTGCCAGCAGCCGCAGGGAGGAAGAGACCCAGTACTTC. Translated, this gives CASSRREEETQYF.